A selection of T cell receptor beta chains follows, all from one sample in a study of OX40 agonist ivuxolimab in advanced cancers. Libraries were prepared by immunoSEQ multiplex PCR; TCRdb keeps only in-frame clonotypes and omits some of them. The sample holds approximately 64,000 clones, roughly 89% seen once. The sequences come from CD4+ or CD8+ T cells sorted from blood, collected in a trial of the OX40 agonist ivuxolimab. The receptor source for this set is an adult with an advanced solid tumor such as melanoma, head and neck, liver or kidney cancer. The CDR3 runs from the conserved cysteine through the conserved F or W.

length: 12; V: TRBV9; J: TRBJ2-7; CDR3: CASSVTGNEQYF
length: 15; V: TRBV5-1; J: TRBJ2-7; CDR3: CASSFTRDTTYEQYF
length: 15; V: TRBV5-1; J: TRBJ1-3; CDR3: CASSFSAGAGNTIYF
length: 14; V: TRBV7-2; J: TRBJ1-1; CDR3: CASSAGLRNTEAFF
length: 14; V: TRBV19; J: TRBJ2-7; CDR3: CASSWDRVGSEQYF
length: 15; V: TRBV10-3; J: TRBJ2-5; CDR3: CAISESNRGGETQYF
length: 15; V: TRBV16; J: TRBJ2-7; CDR3: CASSPTSGGSYEQYF
length: 11; V: TRBV30; J: TRBJ2-7; CDR3: CAWSGFYEQYF
length: 14; V: TRBV30; J: TRBJ1-2; CDR3: CAWKVRGPGYGYTF
length: 16; V: TRBV9; J: TRBJ2-2; CDR3: CASNRQGNPNTGELFF
length: 12; V: TRBV28; J: TRBJ2-3; CDR3: CASTGFTDTQYF
length: 15; V: TRBV4-1; J: TRBJ1-1; CDR3: CASSPQQGANTEAFF
length: 16; V: TRBV2; J: TRBJ2-3; CDR3: CASSEIAGALTDTQYF
length: 15; V: TRBV19; J: TRBJ1-5; CDR3: CASKTNRGGAQPQHF